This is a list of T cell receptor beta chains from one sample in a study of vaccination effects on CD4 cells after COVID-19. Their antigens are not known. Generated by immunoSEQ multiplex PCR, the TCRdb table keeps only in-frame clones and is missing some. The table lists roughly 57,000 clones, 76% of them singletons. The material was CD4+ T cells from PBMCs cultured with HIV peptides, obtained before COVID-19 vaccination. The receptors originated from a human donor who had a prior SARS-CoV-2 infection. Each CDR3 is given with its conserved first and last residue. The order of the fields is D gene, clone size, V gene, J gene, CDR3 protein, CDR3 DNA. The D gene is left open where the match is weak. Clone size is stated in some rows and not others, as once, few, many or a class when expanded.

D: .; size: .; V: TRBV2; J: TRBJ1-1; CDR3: CASRGRGGVNTEAFF; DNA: TGTGCCAGCAGAGGAAGAGGGGGTGTGAACACTGAAGCTTTCTTT
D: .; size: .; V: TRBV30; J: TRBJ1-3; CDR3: CAWSPTGWSRGNTIYF; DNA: TGTGCCTGGAGTCCAACAGGGTGGTCCCGTGGAAACACCATATATTTT
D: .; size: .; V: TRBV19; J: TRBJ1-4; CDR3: CASSSTAVATNEKLFF; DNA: TGTGCCAGTAGTTCCACAGCAGTTGCAACTAATGAAAAACTGTTTTTT
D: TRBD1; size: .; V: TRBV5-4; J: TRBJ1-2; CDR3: CASSISPGQGAYGYTF; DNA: TGTGCCAGCAGCATATCTCCGGGACAGGGGGCGTATGGCTACACCTTC
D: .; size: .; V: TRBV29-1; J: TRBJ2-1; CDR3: CSVGAAASTNEQFF; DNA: TGCAGCGTTGGGGCAGCAGCATCCACAAATGAGCAGTTCTTC
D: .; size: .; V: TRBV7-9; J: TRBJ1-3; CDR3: CASSLGGSGNTIYF; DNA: TGTGCCAGCAGCTTAGGAGGATCTGGAAACACCATATATTTT
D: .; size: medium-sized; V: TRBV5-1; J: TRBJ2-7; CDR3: CASSFMYKGSSYEQYF; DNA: TGCGCCAGCAGCTTTATGTACAAAGGAAGTTCCTACGAGCAGTACTTC
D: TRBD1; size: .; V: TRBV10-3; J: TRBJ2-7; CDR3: CAISEGLGQGVYEQYF; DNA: TGTGCCATCAGTGAAGGGTTAGGGCAGGGGGTTTACGAGCAGTACTTC
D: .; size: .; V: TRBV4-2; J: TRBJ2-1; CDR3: CASSPWGLGAYNEQFF; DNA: TGTGCCAGCAGCCCTTGGGGATTGGGCGCCTACAATGAGCAGTTCTTC
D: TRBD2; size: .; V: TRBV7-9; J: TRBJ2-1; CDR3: CASSRTSGEQFF; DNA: TGTGCCAGCAGCCGGACTAGCGGTGAGCAGTTCTTC
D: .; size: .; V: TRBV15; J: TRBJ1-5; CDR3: CATSRVGPSPQHF; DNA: TGTGCCACCAGCAGAGTGGGCCCCAGTCCCCAGCATTTT